The sequence of this TCR beta chain was determined in a study of cytomegalovirus exposure and HLA in healthy donors (dated by TCRdb to the late 2010s). With regard to the full study: According to a later analysis, one platform produced both the roughly 110 validation repertoires and the 666 repertoires of the first cohort. A separate validation cohort of 100 to 150 different subjects was used in addition to the roughly 670-subject first cohort. The study aimed to test whether signatures of past pathogen exposure could be identified by cataloging public T cell receptors. High-throughput TCR immunosequencing, statistical association of individual TCRs with disease status, and machine learning were combined to predict cytomegalovirus infection status. The paper as a whole reports these results and caveats: The classifier was reported to diagnose cytomegalovirus status with high specificity and sensitivity in both the original cohort and the validation cohort. A later analysis had no HLA typing for the validation cohort, so co-occurrence there was scored across all 130 or so repertoires. The authors suggested that the approach could potentially be extended to other disease states and immunological phenotypes. A later analysis found that TCRs clustered in the first cohort also tended to co-occur in the roughly 120 validation repertoires, with approximately 94% of cluster scores above 0. The study listed 150 to 200 TCR beta chains as associated with cytomegalovirus. Across donors, most TCR sequences were observed very rarely, whereas some public TCRs were present in many individuals. In vitro tests confirmed that three of the cytomegalovirus-associated TCR beta chains recognize cytomegalovirus antigens.

The donors were included in the validation cohort of some 110 subjects, a group kept apart from the roughly 680-subject first cohort. CDR1 and CDR2 are read off the germline V gene (reference sequence) as LNHDA and SQIVND. V is cut back by 6 bases and J by 6 bases, with 10 bases in the junction unmatched. The CDR3 goes from the cysteine to the phenylalanine over 15 residues. CDR3 DNA is the only sequence kept; it has 45 bases, read in frame from the first base. In the case of this clone: No antigen is known for it. Base qualities are not provided; no much larger clone lies one nucleotide away.

Receptor amplification or capture employed the immunoSEQ multiplex PCR assay. In the authors' own workflow: A statistical classification framework was built to diagnose cytomegalovirus status from the catalog of TCR beta chain sequences. TCRdb re-hosts the immuneACCESS table, in-frame sequences only. Its copies lack some clones; in the studies checked, an unresolved V gene accounts for under half of them, and the cause for the rest is not known. That table furnishes V, J and clone size, whereas the DNA furnished D and trimming. Within this sample are about 130,000 clones, with roughly 87% of them counted one time only. Of the sample, more than 0.95% is held by the ten largest clones.

Sequencing was performed on PBMCs. This receptor was taken from a woman between 18 and 30 years old in good health and CMV-seronegative. The chain is made from TRBV19 and TRBJ1-5, and TRBD1 aligns with 8 junction nucleotides. The DNA is TGTGCCAGTAGCCGGACAGGGAAGGTGAGTCAGCCCCAGCATTTT. It translates to CASSRTGKVSQPQHF.